These T cell receptor beta chains were read from a single sample in a study of beta chain features in type 1 diabetes. Assay: immunoSEQ multiplex PCR; the TCRdb copy retains only in-frame clones and omits some. The sample has 150,000 or so clones; nearly 9.5% are singletons. The source material was central memory CD4+ T cells from blood. Receptor source: a man in his late teens or twenties in good health. The CDR3 runs from the conserved cysteine through the conserved F or W. The order of the fields is CDR3 protein, CDR3 DNA, clone size, V gene, D gene, J gene. D genes are given only for firm matches. Size is stated for part of the rows, as once, few or many counts, or as a class when the clone is expanded.

CDR3: CASLGSPPRAVSPLHF
DNA: TGTGCCAGCCTGGGGTCACCCCCAAGAGCGGTCTCACCCCTCCACTTT
size: few
V: TRBV2
D: NA
J: TRBJ1-6

CDR3: CASSSKTAGGYQETQYF
DNA: TGTGCCAGCAGCTCCAAGACGGCGGGGGGGTACCAAGAGACCCAGTACTTC
size: NA
V: TRBV7-2
D: TRBD2
J: TRBJ2-5

CDR3: CASSLGGTSGGYQETQYF
DNA: TGCGCCAGCAGCTTGGGAGGGACTAGCGGGGGCTACCAAGAGACCCAGTACTTC
size: few
V: TRBV5-1
D: TRBD2
J: TRBJ2-5

CDR3: CASSSQGAGNTIYF
DNA: TGTGCCAGTAGTTCACAGGGAGCTGGAAACACCATATATTTT
size: NA
V: TRBV19
D: NA
J: TRBJ1-3

CDR3: CASSDWTSGGMETQYF
DNA: TGTGCCAGCAGTGACTGGACTAGCGGGGGGATGGAGACCCAGTACTTC
size: few
V: TRBV6-1
D: TRBD2
J: TRBJ2-5

CDR3: CASSRQGLSTEAFF
DNA: TGTGCCAGCAGCAGACAGGGCTTGAGCACTGAAGCTTTCTTT
size: NA
V: TRBV6-5
D: TRBD1
J: TRBJ1-1

CDR3: CASSRLAGAQETQYF
DNA: TGTGCCAGCAGCCGACTAGCGGGGGCTCAAGAGACCCAGTACTTC
size: few
V: TRBV7-2
D: TRBD2
J: TRBJ2-5

CDR3: CASSLELTGANYGYTF
DNA: TGTGCCAGCAGCTTAGAATTGACAGGGGCTAACTATGGCTACACCTTC
size: NA
V: TRBV7-9
D: TRBD1
J: TRBJ1-2

CDR3: CASSPPTGDEAFF
DNA: TGTGCCAGCTCACCGCCGACGGGGGATGAAGCTTTCTTT
size: few
V: TRBV18
D: NA
J: TRBJ1-1

CDR3: CASSKTSTYEQYF
DNA: TGTGCCAGCAGCAAGACTTCAACCTACGAGCAGTACTTC
size: few
V: TRBV7-8
D: NA
J: TRBJ2-7

CDR3: CASDLNTEAFF
DNA: TGTGCCTCGGACTTGAACACTGAAGCTTTCTTT
size: NA
V: TRBV30
D: NA
J: TRBJ1-1

CDR3: CASSSASGGAWETQYF
DNA: TGTGCCAGCAGCTCCGCTAGCGGGGGGGCTTGGGAGACCCAGTACTTC
size: NA
V: TRBV11-2
D: TRBD2
J: TRBJ2-5

CDR3: CASSRRTGGNEKLFF
DNA: TGTGCCAGCAGCCGACGGACAGGGGGGAATGAAAAACTGTTTTTT
size: many
V: TRBV7-2
D: TRBD1
J: TRBJ1-4

CDR3: CASSLTGTGQPQHF
DNA: TGTGCCAGTAGCCTTACAGGGACGGGTCAGCCCCAGCATTTT
size: NA
V: TRBV19
D: NA
J: TRBJ1-5

CDR3: CASSLRAASSTDTQYF
DNA: TGTGCCAGCAGCTTAAGAGCGGCTAGCTCCACAGATACGCAGTATTTT
size: NA
V: TRBV7-2
D: NA
J: TRBJ2-3

CDR3: CAAVKLGEGTEAFF
DNA: TGTGCCGCGGTGAAGCTGGGGGAGGGCACTGAAGCTTTCTTT
size: NA
V: TRBV11-2
D: NA
J: TRBJ1-1

CDR3: CASSLSGGGRTYEQYF
DNA: TGTGCCAGCAGCCTATCCGGGGGGGGGCGAACCTACGAGCAGTACTTC
size: NA
V: TRBV4-2
D: TRBD2
J: TRBJ2-7

CDR3: CASSISANYGYTF
DNA: TGTGCCAGCAGTATCAGCGCGAACTATGGCTACACCTTC
size: NA
V: TRBV28
D: NA
J: TRBJ1-2

CDR3: CASSLTGENQPQHF
DNA: TGTGCCAGCAGCTTGACAGGGGAAAATCAGCCCCAGCATTTT
size: few
V: TRBV5-6
D: TRBD1
J: TRBJ1-5

CDR3: CASSPTSGGTPNTQYF
DNA: TGTGCCAGCTCGCCTACTAGCGGGGGCACCCCAAATACGCAGTATTTT
size: NA
V: TRBV18
D: TRBD2
J: TRBJ2-3

CDR3: CASSVAGQGMFGETQYF
DNA: TGTGCCAGCAGCGTAGCGGGACAGGGGATGTTCGGGGAGACCCAGTACTTC
size: once
V: TRBV9
D: TRBD1
J: TRBJ2-5

CDR3: CASSPGTSGAETQYF
DNA: TGCGCCAGCAGTCCCGGGACTAGCGGGGCAGAGACCCAGTACTTC
size: NA
V: TRBV4-3
D: TRBD2
J: TRBJ2-5

CDR3: CASSLGGRSTDTQYF
DNA: TGTGCCAGCAGCTTGGGGGGGCGAAGCACAGATACGCAGTATTTT
size: many
V: TRBV5-4
D: NA
J: TRBJ2-3